This T cell receptor (beta chain) was observed in a study of cytomegalovirus exposure and HLA in healthy donors. Study-wide results and caveats: The tendency of first-cohort TCR clusters to co-occur in the 110 or so validation repertoires emerged from a later analysis. The authors listed 180 or so TCR beta chains as cytomegalovirus-associated.

Details on this clone: Its antigen is undetermined.

The protocol was immunoSEQ multiplex PCR, while the TCRdb copy is restricted to in-frame clones and leaves out a portion. The sample has around 350,000 clones, 80% to 90% seen once; the top ten hold 0.83%. V shed 1 base, J shed 4 bases, and the junction held 6 bases outside the gene matches. Germline V gene data show CDR1 as LGHNA and CDR2 as YNFKEQ. The CDR3 runs to 16 residues. V gene TRBV4-2 combines with J gene TRBJ1-4; 7 bases align to TRBD1. The receptor was isolated from a young woman in good health and CMV-seronegative. The sequenced material came from PBMCs. CDR3 in amino acids: CASSQVIGDSNEKLFF. The CDR3 bases are TGTGCCAGCAGCCAAGTTATTGGGGACAGTAATGAAAAACTGTTTTTT.